Sequencing of this TCR beta chain was carried out in a study of T cell repertoires in cytomegalovirus infection. Study details: Researchers turned to recently identified HLA-C-restricted CMV epitopes as well as well-studied HLA-B-restricted ones. CMV infection and matching HLA type were both indicated by public TCR beta signatures.

Each CDR3 protein gets one entry after TCRdb re-called the reads with MiXCR. Among about 900,000 distinct CDR3 sequences listed, about a third were seen once. Study-wide results and limits: It was HLA-C-restricted CMV-specific TCR beta clonotypes that dominated the response ex vivo.

CDR3 size: 14 residues. Germline V gene data show CDR1 as LNHDA and CDR2 as SQIVND (reference sequence). V dropped 2 bases and J dropped 6 bases, with 13 bases sitting between them. This clonotype was observed a few times. No antigen is known for it. The TCR comes from a human donor in good health (CMV status not recorded). Some clones in this sample may be carry-over from other donors' samples. The rearrangement uses TRBV19 and TRBJ1-1; D might be TRBD1 (6 bases). The sample was cultured CD8+ T cells from PBMCs, taken from culture after CMV antigen stimulation. As DNA, the CDR3 is TGTGCCAGTAGTATAACCCCGAGGGGGGCTGAAGCTTTCTTT. Residues: CASSITPRGAEAFF.